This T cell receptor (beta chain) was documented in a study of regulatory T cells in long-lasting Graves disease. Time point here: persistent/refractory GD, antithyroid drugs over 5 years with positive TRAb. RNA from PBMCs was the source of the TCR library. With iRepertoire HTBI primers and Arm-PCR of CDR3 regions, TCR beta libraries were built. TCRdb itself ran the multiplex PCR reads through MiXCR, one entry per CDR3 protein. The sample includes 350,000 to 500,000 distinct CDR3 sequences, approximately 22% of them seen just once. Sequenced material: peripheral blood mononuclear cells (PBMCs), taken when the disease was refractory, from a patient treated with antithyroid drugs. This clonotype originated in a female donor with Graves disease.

CDR3 protein: CASSYGLPSYNEQFF. The DNA for the CDR3 is TGTGCCAGCAGCTACGGACTCCCCAGCTACAATGAGCAGTTCTTC. V and J are TRBV7-8 and TRBJ2-1; the D gene is possibly TRBD2 (5 bases). Germline CDR1 is SGHVS and CDR2 is FQNEAQ. The CDR3 has 15 residues. Trimming removed 4 bases from V and 3 bases from J, with 13 bases in between.